This TCR beta chain was obtained from a study of early T cells in non-severe SARS-CoV-2 infection. Study as a whole: Alpha and beta chains were unpaired, from unsorted whole-blood bulk RNA.

Each CDR3 protein gets one entry after TCRdb re-called the 5' RACE reads with MiXCR. The table includes fewer than 80,000 distinct CDR3 sequences, roughly 9% detected once. This clonotype has just a few counts. CDR3 length equals 13 residues. Germline V gene lookup returns CDR1 SGHTA and CDR2 FQGNSA. V was cut by 3 bases and J by 6 bases, with 10 bases left in between. This receptor was obtained from an adult who was a healthcare worker with PCR-confirmed SARS-CoV-2 infection or an uninfected control (not recorded which). The material sequenced was whole blood, taken at baseline. This rearrangement joins TRBV7-2 to TRBJ2-3, with D uncertain. CDR3 in amino acids: CASSFKGPDTQYF. Here the CDR3 DNA reads TGTGCCAGCAGCTTTAAGGGCCCGGATACGCAGTATTTT.